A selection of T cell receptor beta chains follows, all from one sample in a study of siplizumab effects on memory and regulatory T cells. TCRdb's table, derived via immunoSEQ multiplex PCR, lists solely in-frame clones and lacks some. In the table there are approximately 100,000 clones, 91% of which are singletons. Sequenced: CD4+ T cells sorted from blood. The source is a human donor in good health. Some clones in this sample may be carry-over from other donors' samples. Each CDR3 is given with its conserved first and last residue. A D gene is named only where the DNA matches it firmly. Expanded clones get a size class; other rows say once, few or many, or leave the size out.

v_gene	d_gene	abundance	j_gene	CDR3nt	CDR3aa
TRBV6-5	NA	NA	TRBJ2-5	TGTGCCAGCAGTTACTCGAGTTTGACGGAGACCCAGTACTTC	CASSYSSLTETQYF
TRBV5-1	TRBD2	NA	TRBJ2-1	TGCGCCAGCAGTAATATCGTCACTAGCGGGAGAGGAACCTACAATGAGCAGTTCTTC	CASSNIVTSGRGTYNEQFF
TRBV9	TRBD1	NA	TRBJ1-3	TGTGCCAGCAGCGGACAGGGGACAGGAAACACCATATATTTT	CASSGQGTGNTIYF
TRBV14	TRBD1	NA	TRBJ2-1	TGTGCCAGCAGCCAGAGGACAGGGGTGGGCAATGAGCAGTTCTTC	CASSQRTGVGNEQFF
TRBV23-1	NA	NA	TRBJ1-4	TGCGCCAGCACCCTCGGTAGGAGAAATGAAAAACTGTTTTTT	CASTLGRRNEKLFF
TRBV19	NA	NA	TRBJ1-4	TGTGCCAGTAGTATTAGGGCTTTTGCAACTAATGAAAAACTGTTTTTT	CASSIRAFATNEKLFF
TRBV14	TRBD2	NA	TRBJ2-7	TGTGCCAGCAGCCAATGGGGGAGGGCCGTGGGCGAGCAGTACTTC	CASSQWGRAVGEQYF
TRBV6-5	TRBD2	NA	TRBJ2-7	TGTGCCAGCAGCCGGACTAGCGGGGTCTACGAGCAGTACTTC	CASSRTSGVYEQYF
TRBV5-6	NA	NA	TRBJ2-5	TGTGCCAGCAGCTTGGAAAAGGAGACCCAGTACTTC	CASSLEKETQYF
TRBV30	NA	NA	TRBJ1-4	TGTGCCTACGGACTACGAACAACTAATGAAAAACTGTTTTTT	CAYGLRTTNEKLFF
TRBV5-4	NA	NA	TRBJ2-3	TGTGCCAGCAGCTTGGCGGGAGCGACAGATACGCAGTATTTT	CASSLAGATDTQYF
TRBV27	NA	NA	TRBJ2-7	TGTGCCAGCAGTTTAGATCTCGCAGGGAATTACGAGCAGTACTTC	CASSLDLAGNYEQYF
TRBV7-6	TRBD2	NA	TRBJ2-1	TGTGCCAGCAGCTACGGGAGGCTAGCGGGAGGTCGTTACAATGAGCAGTTCTTC	CASSYGRLAGGRYNEQFF
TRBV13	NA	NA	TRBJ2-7	TGTGCCAGCAGCCCCGGCGGCCGCTCCTACGAGCAGTACTTC	CASSPGGRSYEQYF
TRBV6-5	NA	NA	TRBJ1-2	TGTGCCAGCAGTTTCGGGGGGGTGTATGGCTACACCTTC	CASSFGGVYGYTF
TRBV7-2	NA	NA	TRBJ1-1	TGTGCCAGCAACCCGAATGGGTTTGAAGCTTTCTTT	CASNPNGFEAFF
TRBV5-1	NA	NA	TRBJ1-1	TGCGCCAGCAGCTTGGCGGTGAACACTGAAGCTTTCTTT	CASSLAVNTEAFF
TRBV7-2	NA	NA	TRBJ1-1	TGTGCCAGCAGCTTATTTCGGGGGACTGAAGCTTTCTTT	CASSLFRGTEAFF
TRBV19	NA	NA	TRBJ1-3	TGTGCCAGTAGGTCTGCGGGCCTCTCTGGAAACACCATATATTTT	CASRSAGLSGNTIYF
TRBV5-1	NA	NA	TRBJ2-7	TGCGCCAGCAGCTTGGGACACGACGAGCAGTACTTC	CASSLGHDEQYF
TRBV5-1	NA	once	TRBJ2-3	TGCGCCAGCAGCTTGGTTACGGCTAGCACAGATACGCAGTATTTT	CASSLVTASTDTQYF
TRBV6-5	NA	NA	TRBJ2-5	TGTGCCAGCAAACCAACGTGGGCCCAAGAGACCCAGTACTTC	CASKPTWAQETQYF
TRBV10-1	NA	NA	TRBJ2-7	TGCGCCAGCGGAGACAGCTCCTACGAGCAGTACTTC	CASGDSSYEQYF
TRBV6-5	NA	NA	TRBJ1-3	TGTGCCAGCAGTTACCGGGCAGGGAGAAACACCATATATTTT	CASSYRAGRNTIYF
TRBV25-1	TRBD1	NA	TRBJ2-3	TGTGCCAGCACGCAAACCGGGACAGGGGGAGGAAATACGCAGTATTTT	CASTQTGTGGGNTQYF
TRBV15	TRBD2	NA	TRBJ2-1	TGTGCCACCAGCAGAGCCGGGACTAACCGTGAGCAGTTCTTC	CATSRAGTNREQFF
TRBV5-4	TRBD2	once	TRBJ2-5	TGTGCCAGCAGCTTCGAACCTGGGACTAGCGGGAGGGGGACCCAGTACTTC	CASSFEPGTSGRGTQYF
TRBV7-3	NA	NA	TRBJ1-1	TGTGCCAGCAGCCTGGGGGCGATGGGCACTGAAGCTTTCTTT	CASSLGAMGTEAFF
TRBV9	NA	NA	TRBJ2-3	TGTGCCAGCAGTGTTGGTAGCATTTCAGATACGCAGTATTTT	CASSVGSISDTQYF
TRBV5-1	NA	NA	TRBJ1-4	TGCGCCAGCAGCTCCCCAGCGGGGGAAAAACTGTTTTTT	CASSSPAGEKLFF
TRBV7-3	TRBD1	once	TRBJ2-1	TGTGCCAGCAGCCCGAAGGGACAGGACAATGAGCAGTTCTTC	CASSPKGQDNEQFF
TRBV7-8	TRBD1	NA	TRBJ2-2	TGTGCCAGCAGCTCCCAGGGGGCCACCGGGGAGCTGTTTTTT	CASSSQGATGELFF
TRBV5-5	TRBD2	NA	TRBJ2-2	TGTGCCAGCAGCCCTTCTAGCGGGAGTCGGACCGGGGAGCTGTTTTTT	CASSPSSGSRTGELFF
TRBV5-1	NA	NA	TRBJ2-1	TGCGCCAGCAGCCGCCGGGTCCAGGGCATGGATGAGCAGTTCTTC	CASSRRVQGMDEQFF
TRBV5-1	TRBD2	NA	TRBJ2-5	TGCGCCAGCAGCTATAGCGGGAAAGGTGAGGAGACCCAGTACTTC	CASSYSGKGEETQYF
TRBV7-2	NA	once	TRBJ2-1	TGTGCCAGCAGAGACTACGGGCTAGCAGGCGGCAATGAGCAGTTCTTC	CASRDYGLAGGNEQFF
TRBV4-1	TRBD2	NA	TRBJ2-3	TGCGCCAGCAGCCAGACTAGCGGGAGTGGGGATACGCAGTATTTT	CASSQTSGSGDTQYF